Listed here is a single TCR beta chain. What it binds is not known. The sample is drawn from a study of T cell responses to AZD1222 COVID-19 vaccine. Study background: Pooled samples include second doses given at about 4 or 12 weeks.

Whole-study findings and limits: Donors were largely white British and mainly female; clonal diversity was possibly underestimated. Spike-specific TCR breadth and depth were elevated following two AZD1222 doses. Among AZD1222 vaccinees, only 6 or 7 were seropositive at baseline.

V was pared by 11 bases and J by 8 bases, with 11 bases of the junction left unmatched. Germline values: CDR1 MDHEN, CDR2 SYDVKM. The CDR3 contains 12 residues. Sequenced by immunoSEQ multiplex PCR; TCRdb stores in-frame clones only, minus some. The table has about 97,000 clones, about 88% seen once; the top ten hold 2.8%. The chain carries TRBV28 and TRBJ1-2, with TRBD1 matching over 7 bases. This TCR was sampled from an adult in good health. Sample: peripheral blood, taken on day 0 of AZD1222 vaccination. CDR3 in DNA: TGTGCCGGGAATAACAGGGGTTACGGCTACACCTTC. Translation: CAGNNRGYGYTF.